This T cell receptor (beta chain) is drawn from a study of T cells in Graves' hyperthyroidism and ophthalmopathy (dated by TCRdb to between 2019 and 2020). About the investigation overall: Peripheral blood samples were taken at initial diagnosis, before any treatment was given. To identify TCR V-J signatures that set the groups apart, the researchers used a discovery cohort of 95 to 100 patients, made up of 40 to 45 with Graves' ophthalmopathy and some 55 with stable Graves' hyperthyroidism. Whether ophthalmopathy could be predicted prospectively was tested in an independent validation cohort made up of about 18 hyperthyroidism patients plus 17 patients who later progressed to ophthalmopathy. The 80 to 100 discovery patients were randomly divided into training and test sets at a 7:3 ratio. The study also compared thyroid tissue and blood T-cell repertoires from five or six Graves' hyperthyroidism patients. After blood sampling, hyperthyroidism patients were treated with methimazole at a starting dose of 30 mg daily, and ophthalmopathy patients were treated with high-dose intravenous methylprednisolone. TCR Vbeta CDR3 sequencing of 130 to 150 peripheral blood samples (over 40 ophthalmopathy, 75 hyperthyroidism and some 17 progressor patients) is reported in the paper.

This clonotype occurred a few times. The target of this receptor is not known. This could be a read error, since a much larger clone is one nucleotide away. After removal of 2 bases from V and 6 bases from J, the junction retains 8 bases not matched to a gene. According to the germline V gene, CDR1 reads SGHRS and CDR2 reads YFSETQ. The CDR3 sequence holds 14 residues, the cysteine and phenylalanine included. The retained sequence is limited to the CDR3, 42 bases, with the frame set at the first base. Stable Graves' hyperthyroidism was defined as no progression to ophthalmopathy during 18 months of follow-up. Hyperthyroidism patients were aged 18 to 65 years and newly diagnosed, with disease duration of less than 2 months. Any patient with an uncontrolled infection, another autoimmune disease, pregnancy or lactation was excluded. Clinical symptoms, serum thyroxine and TRAb, thyroid ultrasound, and orbital computed tomography formed the basis for the diagnoses. Ficoll-Paque density gradient centrifugation was used to isolate PBMCs from around 10 ml of fresh peripheral blood. Trizol reagent was used to extract total RNA, and RNA quality was then checked on an Agilent 2100 Bioanalyzer.

General findings and caveats noted by the study authors: A 13 V-J signature model separated ophthalmopathy from stable hyperthyroidism, with around 90% sensitivity and around 84% specificity in cross-validation and 80%/75% in testing. In validation, the model predicted progression to ophthalmopathy a median of approximately 6.3 months before onset, with around 70% sensitivity and about 72% specificity. Most expanded thyroid clonotypes (frequency above 0.001) were also found in blood, which suggests that blood repertoires may mirror thyroid immune responses. Sample size was not statistically predetermined, and investigators were not blinded to group allocation.

Amplification of TCR beta CDR3 regions was carried out from RNA transcripts. A first-round RT-PCR of the TCR CDR3 used the HTBI primer set with the Qiagen OneStep RT-PCR kit. Libraries were constructed in a second round of multiplex PCR, after which size selection and purification were carried out. Sequencing of the libraries was done on an Illumina HiSeq2000 using paired-end 100 bp reads. The study's own analysis went as follows. SOAPnuke was used to process the raw data, removing reads that contained adapters or uncalled bases, had a mean Phred below 15, or lacked an exact match to the constant primer or identifier. High-quality paired reads were merged with COPE v1.2.5, and unique nucleotide sequences were defined as clonotypes. MiTCR v1.1 was used to align the clonotypes against IMGT TRBV, TRBD and TRBJ reference segments. The analysis included only V-J combinations with a frequency above 0.0001, which together covered approximately 99% of the repertoires. A TCS score was defined as the ratio between F50 (clonal expansion) and ExV (chaos), using BLOSUM62-based TCRdist between CDR3 peptides within each V-J. Welch's t-statistics and random forest reduced some 510 V-J features to fewer than 15, which were used in a naive Bayes classifier (R e1071). TCRdb reworked the public reads: Q25 trimming with fastp, MiXCR clone assembly, productive beta chains retained. Merged by CDR3 protein, the rows form single entries marked with the most common genes and DNA. None of the V and J calls come from the authors' own analysis; TCRdb made them. The sample table contains hundreds of thousands of distinct CDR3 sequences; only one count was recorded for roughly 16% of them. The top ten clones comprise 3.8% of the sample.

The sequenced material came from blood. The source of this sequence is a woman aged 30 to 39 with Graves' hyperthyroidism. Recombination connected TRBV5-1 to TRBJ2-7; TRBD1 fits 7 bases in the junction. The sequence in DNA is TGCGCCAGCAGCTTCGGACAGGAGGTGAGCGAGCAGTACTTC. It encodes CASSFGQEVSEQYF.